This T cell receptor beta chain came from a study of blood T cell repertoires in COVID-19. CDR3 length equals 16 residues. V lost 0 bases and J lost 0; bases outside the gene matches: 1. CDR1 is SGDLS and CDR2 is YYNGEE in the germline V gene. The method was immunoSEQ multiplex PCR; TCRdb's version includes in-frame clones alone and lacks a portion of them. The table includes tens of thousands of clones, less than 85% detected once. The chain couples TRBV9 to TRBJ2-1; 9 bases are shared with TRBD2. The TCR was taken from a man between 65 and 85 years old with COVID-19, enrolled during active disease. The sequenced sample consisted of peripheral blood. The CDR3 DNA follows: TGTGCCAGCAGCGTAGTAGCGGGAGACTCCTACAATGAGCAGTTCTTC. As protein: CASSVVAGDSYNEQFF.